The clone carrying this T cell receptor (beta chain) was found many times. Its antigen is currently unknown. This sample was taken from a study of T cells in Graves' hyperthyroidism and ophthalmopathy. Looking at the study overall: Pretreatment peripheral blood was obtained at initial diagnosis.

Each diagnosis drew on symptoms, thyroxine, TRAb, thyroid ultrasound and orbital computed tomography findings. Amplified TCR beta CDR3 regions came from RNA transcripts. TCR CDR3 regions were first amplified by RT-PCR with HTBI primers. TCRdb reprocessed the multiplex PCR reads with MiXCR, giving one entry per CDR3 protein. Of approximately 600,000 distinct CDR3 sequences in the sample, less than 25% are singletons; the top ten hold around a third. Study outcomes and limitations: Among clonotypes expanded in thyroid above 0.001, most were also found in blood.

Trimming took off 1 base at V and 2 bases at J, with 11 bases between the two ends. Germline V gives CDR1 DFQATT, CDR2 SNEGSKA (reference sequence). The CDR3 totals 14 residues. The clonotype comes from a man aged 25 to 40 with Graves' ophthalmopathy. The sequencing input was blood. This rearrangement joins TRBV20-1 to TRBJ2-5; tentative D call: TRBD1 (6 bases). CDR3 sequence reads: CSARGTDTQETQYF. The CDR3 nucleotides are TGCAGTGCTAGAGGGACAGACACACAAGAGACCCAGTACTTC.